This TCR beta chain was identified during a study of blood T cell repertoires in COVID-19. Background on the study: The analysed material was cDNA or gDNA that came from T cells, B-cell-depleted T cells, or PBMCs.

This CDR3 is built from 18 residues. The germline gives CDR1 SGDLS, CDR2 YYNGEE. Trimming cost V 1 base and J 5 bases; bases outside gene matches: 14. Patients from Seattle were sampled longitudinally, starting during active infection. In the authors' methods: Estimated nucleated cell counts came from reference gene primer amplification. Using immunoSEQ multiplex PCR, the repertoire was profiled, and TCRdb retains in-frame clones only, with some absent. That table gives V, J and clone size, and the DNA gave D and trimming. The sample gives a few hundred thousand clones, around 92% of which show up once; around 3% is in the top ten.

The sample taken for sequencing was peripheral blood. This clonotype originated in a woman younger than 45 with COVID-19, enrolled during active disease. The gene calls are TRBV9 and TRBJ2-2; 7 positions agree with TRBD2. This CDR3 is CASSVRGGLGVFTGELFF. CDR3 bases: TGTGCCAGCAGCGTAAGGGGAGGACTAGGAGTGTTTACCGGGGAGCTGTTTTTT.